This TCR beta chain was found in a study of T cells in tuberculosis. The overall study: A South African cohort included IGRA-negative adolescents, latently infected IGRA-positive adolescents and adults with active tuberculosis. Findings and limits, study-wide: Active tuberculosis alpha repertoires lay closer to GMM-specific TCRs than controls'.

Trimming removed 7 bases from V and 3 bases from J, with 10 bases in between. Germline CDR1 is MNHEY and CDR2 is SVGAGI. The CDR3 runs 13 residues. The assay was immunoSEQ multiplex PCR, and TCRdb's table has in-frame clones only and misses some. The sample holds roughly 28,000 clones, nearly 90% seen once. With respect to this clone: The antigen remains unidentified.

The rearrangement uses TRBV6-5 and TRBJ1-5; D is unclear. The clonotype originates from a donor between 10 and 35 years old with latent tuberculosis or without tuberculosis infection. The sample consisted of PBMCs. The CDR3 DNA sequence: TGTGCCAGCACCGCCGCGCTCAATCAGCCCCAGCATTTT. This sequence encodes CASTAALNQPQHF.